This T cell receptor beta chain came from a study of siplizumab effects on memory and regulatory T cells. TCR templates, about 97,000 per sample, were assayed. Sequencing used immunoSEQ multiplex PCR; TCRdb keeps in-frame clones, though not all of them. The table includes 90,000 to 120,000 clones, less than 95% detected once. With regard to this clone: Its target is unknown.

Trimming pared 1 base from V and 5 bases from J, leaving 14 bases between. The CDR3 consists of 15 residues. Germline V gives CDR1 SEHNR, CDR2 FQNEAQ (reference sequence). Whole-study results and caveats: Tregs proliferating in siplizumab cultures lacked confirmation of their suppressive function. Memory cells seemed less diverse than naive T cells, which seemed major alloresponse contributors. A naive or memory phenotype could not be assigned to roughly 75-96% of the proliferating CD4+ or CD8+ clones.

The sequence derives from a human donor in good health. The specimen was Tregs sorted from blood. The chain carries TRBV7-9 and TRBJ2-5, with D unresolved. The CDR3 DNA follows: TGTGCCAGCAGCTTAGGAGGCCTTTCCTTGGAGACCCAGTACTTC. Translated, it gives CASSLGGLSLETQYF. Variable domain in full (rest from reference TRBV7-9 and TRBJ2-5): DTGVSQNPRHKITKRGQNVTFRCDPISEHNRLYWYRQTLGQGPEFLTYFQNEAQLEKSRLLSDRFSAERPKGSFSTLEIQRTEQGDSAMYLCASSLGGLSLETQYFGPGTRLLVL.